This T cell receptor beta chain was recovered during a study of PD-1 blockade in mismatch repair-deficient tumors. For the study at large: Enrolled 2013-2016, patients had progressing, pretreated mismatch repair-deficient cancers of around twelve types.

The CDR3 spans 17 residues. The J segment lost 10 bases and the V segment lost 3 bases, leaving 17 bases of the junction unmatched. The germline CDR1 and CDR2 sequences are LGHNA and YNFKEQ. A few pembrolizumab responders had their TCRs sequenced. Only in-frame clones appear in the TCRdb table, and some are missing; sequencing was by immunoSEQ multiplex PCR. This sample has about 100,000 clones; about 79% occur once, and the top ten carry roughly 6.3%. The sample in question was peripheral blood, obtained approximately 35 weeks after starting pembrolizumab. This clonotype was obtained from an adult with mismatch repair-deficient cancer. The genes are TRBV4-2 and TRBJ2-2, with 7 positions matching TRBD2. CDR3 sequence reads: CASSHATGGRIDVELFF. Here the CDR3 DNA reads TGTGCCAGCAGCCACGCTACGGGCGGGAGAATTGATGTGGAGCTGTTTTTT.